This TCR beta chain was captured by sequencing in a study of OX40 agonist ivuxolimab in advanced cancers. Looking at the study overall: Ivuxolimab, which is an agonistic anti-OX40 (CD134) antibody, was administered to the patients. Across the patients, intravenous ivuxolimab was delivered every 2 weeks at 0.01 to 10 mg/kg. Study-level findings and limits: Researchers report that CD8+ T cells had, on average, more expanded clones than CD4+. Certain nonresponders likewise exhibited a low normalized T-cell clonal expansion.

The CDR3 totals 13 residues. Trimming cost V 2 bases and J 0 bases, with 6 bases left between them. Germline V gives CDR1 SGHDT, CDR2 YYEEEE. In the case of this clone: No antigen is known for it.

TCRdb's table, derived via immunoSEQ multiplex PCR, lists solely in-frame clones and lacks some. The table has 60,000 to 70,000 clones, roughly 89% seen once. The receptor's source is an adult with an advanced solid tumor such as melanoma, head and neck, liver or kidney cancer. This chain links TRBV5-6 with TRBJ2-7; no clear D gene. Sequencing was performed on CD4+ or CD8+ T cells sorted from blood, taken in a trial of the OX40 agonist ivuxolimab. The CDR3 DNA reads as TGTGCCAGCAGCTTCCGGAGCTCCTACGAGCAGTACTTC. This translates into CASSFRSSYEQYF.